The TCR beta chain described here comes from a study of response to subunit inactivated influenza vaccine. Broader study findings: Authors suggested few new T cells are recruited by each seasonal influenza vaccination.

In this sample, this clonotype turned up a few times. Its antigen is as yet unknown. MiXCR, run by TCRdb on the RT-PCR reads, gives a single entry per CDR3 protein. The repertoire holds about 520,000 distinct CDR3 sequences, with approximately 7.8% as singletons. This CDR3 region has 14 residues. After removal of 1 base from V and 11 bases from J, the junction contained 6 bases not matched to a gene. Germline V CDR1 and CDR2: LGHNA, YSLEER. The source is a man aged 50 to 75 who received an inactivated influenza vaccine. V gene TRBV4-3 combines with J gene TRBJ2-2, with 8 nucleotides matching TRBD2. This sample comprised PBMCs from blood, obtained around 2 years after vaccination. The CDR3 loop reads CASSQVTGGGELFF. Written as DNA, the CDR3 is TGCGCCAGCAGCCAAGTGACCGGGGGGGGAGAGCTGTTTTTT.